A selection of T cell receptor beta chains follows, all from one sample in a study of T cells in Graves' hyperthyroidism and ophthalmopathy. TCRdb reanalysed the multiplex PCR reads using MiXCR and keeps one entry per CDR3 protein. The sample gives about 320,000 distinct CDR3 sequences, around a sixth of which show up once; roughly 33% is in the top ten. Material: blood. The source of these receptors is a young man with Graves' hyperthyroidism. Both conserved end residues are part of each CDR3. D genes are given only for firm matches. The size field is filled for only some rows; it gives once, few, many or a size class.

size,V,J,D,CDR3,DNA
many,TRBV28,TRBJ2-1,TRBD2,CASSSLAGVFYDEQFF,TGTGCCAGCAGTTCCCTGGCGGGAGTTTTTTACGATGAGCAGTTCTTC
.,TRBV19,TRBJ2-7,TRBD1,CASSATTGAYEQYF,TGTGCCAGTAGTGCGACGACAGGGGCCTACGAGCAGTACTTC
.,TRBV9,TRBJ2-4,TRBD2,CASSPDPSGGIQYF,TGTGCCAGCAGCCCGGACCCATCGGGAGGCATTCAGTACTTC
many,TRBV2,TRBJ2-2,.,CARAKGGNTGELFF,TGTGCCAGGGCTAAGGGTGGGAACACCGGGGAGCTGTTTTTT
few,TRBV10-3,TRBJ1-1,.,CAITTGNTEAFF,TGTGCCATCACAACGGGGAACACTGAAGCTTTCTTT
.,TRBV12-3/TRBV12-4,TRBJ2-2,.,CASGRRGAGELFF,TGTGCCAGCGGGAGGAGAGGTGCCGGGGAGCTGTTTTTT
.,TRBV7-3,TRBJ2-2,.,CASSFPPGELFF,TGTGCCAGCAGCTTTCCCCCCGGGGAGCTGTTTTTT
few,TRBV20-1,TRBJ2-2,TRBD2,CSARDFGRRTGELFF,TGCAGTGCTAGAGATTTCGGGAGGCGGACCGGGGAGCTGTTTTTT
many,TRBV28,TRBJ2-7,.,CASSLTGGWGSSYEQYF,TGTGCCAGCAGTTTAACAGGAGGCTGGGGTAGCTCCTACGAGCAGTACTTC
.,TRBV24-1,TRBJ2-1,.,CVTSRLWDSYNEQFF,TGTGTCACCAGTCGCCTGTGGGACTCCTACAATGAGCAGTTCTTC
.,TRBV20-1,TRBJ1-5,.,CSATPFGAGGNQPQHF,TGCAGTGCCACCCCGTTCGGGGCGGGTGGCAATCAGCCCCAGCATTTT
few,TRBV6-2/TRBV6-3,TRBJ2-1,.,CASSYEDRSYNEQFF,TGTGCCAGCAGTTACGAAGACAGGAGCTACAATGAGCAGTTCTTC
many,TRBV3-1,TRBJ1-1,TRBD1,CASSLRTGGIVEAFF,TGTGCCAGCAGCCTGAGGACAGGGGGCATTGTTGAAGCTTTCTTT
.,TRBV19,TRBJ1-5,.,CASSGARNQPQHF,TGTGCCAGTAGCGGGGCCCGGAATCAGCCCCAGCATTTT
many,TRBV2,TRBJ2-1,TRBD2,CASSEQLAGVNEQFF,TGTGCCAGCAGTGAACAGCTAGCGGGAGTCAATGAGCAGTTCTTC
.,TRBV7-3,TRBJ2-1,.,CASSAQAEGARGEQFF,TGTGCCAGCAGCGCCCAGGCGGAGGGGGCGCGGGGTGAGCAGTTCTTC
few,TRBV30,TRBJ1-1,TRBD1,CAGVTDRFEAFF,TGTGCCGGAGTGACGGACAGGTTTGAAGCTTTCTTT
many,TRBV11-2,TRBJ2-1,.,CASSPSEDSYNEQFF,TGTGCCAGCAGCCCCTCCGAAGACAGTTACAATGAGCAGTTCTTC
many,TRBV20-1,TRBJ2-3,TRBD2,CSAASGAGADTQYF,TGCAGTGCCGCGAGCGGGGCGGGTGCAGATACGCAGTATTTT
.,TRBV20-1,TRBJ2-7,TRBD2,CSAHRGEGAYEQYF,TGCAGTGCCCATCGGGGGGAGGGAGCCTACGAGCAGTACTTC
.,TRBV2,TRBJ2-2,TRBD1,CASNRLWEQGAWNTGELFF,TGTGCCAGCAACAGGCTTTGGGAACAGGGGGCCTGGAACACCGGGGAGCTGTTTTTT
few,TRBV2,TRBJ1-4,.,CASSETAGVKLFF,TGTGCCAGCAGTGAAACCGCAGGCGTAAAACTGTTTTTT
.,TRBV28,TRBJ1-4,TRBD1,CASSLITGESFF,TGTGCCAGCAGTCTCATTACAGGGGAATCGTTTTTT
many,TRBV5-1,TRBJ2-5,.,CASSFAGRTGETQYF,TGCGCCAGCAGCTTCGCGGGGAGGACCGGAGAGACCCAGTACTTC
few,TRBV20-1,TRBJ2-7,.,CSASSLRAPYEQYF,TGCAGTGCTTCCTCCCTCCGGGCCCCCTACGAGCAGTACTTC
once,TRBV11-2,TRBJ1-1,TRBD1,CASSPGQGYNTEAFF,TGTGCCAGCAGCCCCGGACAGGGTTACAACACTGAAGCTTTCTTT
.,TRBV10-3,TRBJ2-3,.,CAISESDRKDTQYF,TGTGCCATCAGTGAGTCGGACAGAAAAGACACGCAGTATTTT
many,TRBV27,TRBJ2-7,.,CASRTSDYEQYF,TGTGCCAGCAGGACAAGTGACTACGAGCAGTACTTC
many,TRBV27,TRBJ2-5,.,CASSSPPRETQYF,TGTGCCAGCAGTTCCCCCCCCAGAGAGACCCAGTACTTC
many,TRBV29-1,TRBJ2-1,.,CSVRQPFSYNEQFF,TGCAGCGTTCGGCAGCCCTTCTCCTACAATGAGCAGTTCTTC
many,TRBV28,TRBJ1-1,.,CASRPVGRANTEAFF,TGTGCCAGCAGGCCCGTCGGCAGGGCGAACACTGAAGCTTTCTTT
many,TRBV3-1,TRBJ1-2,.,CASSQGSGYTF,TGTGCCAGCAGCCAGGGGAGCGGCTACACCTTC
.,TRBV20-1,TRBJ2-1,.,CSARDWRALSYNEQFF,TGCAGTGCTAGAGATTGGAGGGCCCTCTCCTACAATGAGCAGTTCTTC
once,TRBV6-4,TRBJ1-5,TRBD1,CASSNRGAHQPQHF,TGTGCCAGCAGCAACAGGGGGGCCCATCAGCCCCAGCATTTT
few,TRBV4-1,TRBJ1-4,.,CASSQANLVGNEKLFF,TGCGCCAGCAGCCAAGCTAATCTGGTGGGGAATGAAAAACTGTTTTTT
many,TRBV24-1,TRBJ2-1,.,CATAVGSYNEQFF,TGTGCCACCGCGGTTGGCTCCTACAATGAGCAGTTCTTC
.,TRBV7-3,TRBJ2-2,TRBD2,CASSLTSHILAGGGELFF,TGTGCCAGCAGCTTAACCTCCCACATTCTAGCGGGAGGCGGGGAGCTGTTTTTT